Presented here are 29 T cell receptor beta chains from one specimen sequenced in a study of monozygotic twins with inflammatory bowel disease. TCRdb reprocessed the 5' RACE reads and keeps a single row for each CDR3 protein, giving no DNA. Here the sample table reports some 330,000 distinct CDR3 sequences. Source material: blood. These receptors came from a human donor with ulcerative colitis or Crohn's disease, or a healthy co-twin of an affected twin (not recorded which).

The rearrangement links TRBV24-1 to TRBJ1-2; with no DNA, the TCRdb D assignment of TRBD1 cannot be verified. The CDR3 consists of 14 residues. Germline CDR1 KGHDR, CDR2 SFDVKD. The CDR3 sequence is CATSDSGAGDGYTF.

The chain links TRBV7-2 to TRBJ2-2. Germline-derived CDR1 and CDR2 are SGHTA and FQGNSA. The CDR3 totals 14 residues. This CDR3 reads CASSQSIRAGELFF.

The chain carries TRBV7-9 and TRBJ2-7; TCRdb reports TRBD1, a call that lacks DNA to check it against. The CDR3 sequence is 16 residues long. Germline V gene sequence: CDR1 SEHNR, CDR2 FQNEAQ (reference sequence). This CDR3 reads CASSLPGQGNSYEQYF.

The chain joins TRBV7-3 to TRBJ1-1. The CDR3 has 16 residues. Germline V lookup: CDR1 SGHTA, CDR2 FQGTGA. This chain's CDR3 is CASSSNRAKGRAEAFF.

The gene calls are TRBV18 and TRBJ1-2. Germline values: CDR1 KGHSH, CDR2 LQKENI. This CDR3 is built from 15 residues. The CDR3 protein is CASSPLEDINYGYTF.

CDR3 loop: CVWSRYSNQPQHF. The V gene is TRBV30, the J gene TRBJ1-5. The CDR3 extends over 13 amino acids. CDR1 GTSNPN and CDR2 SVGIG come from the germline V gene (reference sequence). The whole variable domain, remainder taken from reference TRBV30 and TRBJ1-5, is SQTIHQWPATLVQPVGSPLSLECTVEGTSNPNLYWYRQAAGRGLQLLFYSVGIGQISSEVPQNLSASRPQDRQFILSSKKLLLSDSGFYLCVWSRYSNQPQHFGDGTRLSIL.

V usage is TRBV29-1 and J usage is TRBJ2-2; the D call of TRBD1 rests on TCRdb alone, since no DNA is present to check it. This CDR3 comprises 14 residues. Germline V CDR1 and CDR2: SQVTM, ANQGSEA. CDR3 loop: CSVEQGARAGELFF.

This chain links TRBV7-9 with TRBJ2-6; the TRBD2 assignment by TCRdb is unverifiable without DNA. This CDR3 is built from 17 residues. Germline CDR1 is SEHNR and CDR2 is FQNEAQ (reference sequence). The CDR3 sequence: CASSLGTSGSGANVLTF.

This chain uses TRBV5-1 with TRBJ1-2; the D call of TRBD1 rests on TCRdb alone, since no DNA is present to check it. The CDR3 extends over 13 amino acids. Germline values: CDR1 SGHRS, CDR2 YFSETQ. CDR3 sequence: CASSLVRDYGYTF.

This chain joins TRBV6-2 or TRBV6-3 and TRBJ2-3; TCRdb selects TRBD1, and the lack of DNA leaves this call unchecked. The CDR3 has 15 amino acids. Per the germline V gene, CDR1 is MNHEY and CDR2 is SVGEGT. The CDR3 is CASRATGQSTDTQYF.

This chain connects TRBV25-1 to TRBJ1-6. The CDR3 length is 13 residues. Per germline, CDR1 MGHDK and CDR2 SYGVNS. CDR3 sequence: CASSDRSGSPLHF.

The chain carries TRBV12-3 or TRBV12-4 and TRBJ1-5; TCRdb gives TRBD1 as the D gene, but with no DNA this cannot be confirmed. This CDR3 has 15 amino acids. The CDR3 reads CASSRQGMGNQPQHF.

This chain uses TRBV5-1 with TRBJ2-2; TCRdb indicates TRBD1, and absent DNA this call remains unverified. The CDR3 has 16 amino acids. CDR1 and CDR2 from the germline V gene are SGHRS and YFSETQ. The CDR3 is CASRFSMGPGHGELFF. The variable domain in full, with the rest retrieved from reference TRBV5-1 and TRBJ2-2, is KAGVTQTPRYLIKTRGQQVTLSCSPISGHRSVSWYQQTPGQGLQFLFEYFSETQRNKGNFPGRFSGRQFSNSRSEMNVSTLELGDSALYLCASRFSMGPGHGELFFGEGSRLTVL.

The rearrangement uses TRBV29-1 and TRBJ2-2. Looked up from germline, CDR1 is SQVTM and CDR2 is ANQGSEA. CDR3 length: 13 amino acids. CDR3 sequence reads: CSGAAPFTGELFF.

The rearrangement links TRBV12-3 or TRBV12-4 to TRBJ2-1; the D call from TCRdb, TRBD1, cannot be confirmed without DNA. The CDR3 length is 11 residues. CDR3 region: CASRDRGGQFF.

The CDR3 is CASSMAVGANEQFF. The chain links TRBV19 to TRBJ2-1. There are 14 residues in the CDR3. Germline lookup yields CDR1 LNHDA and CDR2 SQIVND (reference sequence).

This rearrangement joins TRBV5-1 to TRBJ2-2; as DNA is missing, the TRBD1 call by TCRdb cannot be tested. The CDR3 sequence is 14 residues long. The V gene's germline CDR1 is SGHRS and CDR2 YFSETQ. The CDR3: CASGPGLNTGELFF.

The J gene is TRBJ2-7, the V gene TRBV4-3; TCRdb designates TRBD2, a call that cannot be tested without DNA. This CDR3 is 15 amino acids long. The germline gives CDR1 LGHNA, CDR2 YSLEER. CDR3 region: CASSQDSGEEYEQYF.

The chain joins TRBV24-1 to TRBJ2-7; the TCRdb D gene call, TRBD1, has no DNA to confirm it. CDR1 is KGHDR, CDR2 SFDVKD, per germline. The CDR3 has 15 amino acids. The CDR3 sequence is CATSDWGQGSYEQYF.

The V gene is TRBV27, the J gene TRBJ1-2; TCRdb names TRBD1, which stays unverified in the absence of DNA. The V gene's germline CDR1 is MNHEY and CDR2 SMNVEV (reference sequence). The CDR3 covers 13 residues. CDR3 residues: CASSPRGFNGYTF.

The chain recombines TRBV28 with TRBJ2-7; no DNA is available, so the TRBD2 call from TCRdb remains unchecked. The CDR3 covers 14 residues. Germline-derived CDR1 and CDR2 are MDHEN and SYDVKM. This CDR3 is CASSDSGGLYEQYF.

The chain links TRBV24-1 to TRBJ2-7. CDR1 is KGHDR, CDR2 SFDVKD, per germline. This CDR3 is built from 12 residues. This CDR3 reads CATSDFGDEQYF.

The chain joins TRBV4-3 to TRBJ2-7; TCRdb's D call of TRBD1 is untestable without DNA. Germline lookup yields CDR1 LGHNA and CDR2 YSLEER. This CDR3 is built from 14 residues. This CDR3 reads CASSQGGSSYEQYF.

This chain connects TRBV5-1 to TRBJ2-2; no DNA is available, so the TRBD1 call from TCRdb remains unchecked. From germline, CDR1 is SGHRS and CDR2 YFSETQ. CDR3 length equals 16 residues. The CDR3 here is CASSLAPGANTGELFF.

This rearrangement joins TRBV24-1 to TRBJ2-1. Germline V gene data show CDR1 as KGHDR and CDR2 as SFDVKD. CDR3 length equals 13 residues. CDR3 in amino acids: CDTSDAGYNEQFF.

This sequence joins TRBV19 and TRBJ2-7; lacking DNA, the TRBD1 call made by TCRdb goes unchecked. The germline V gene encodes CDR1 LNHDA and CDR2 SQIVND (reference sequence). The CDR3 has 14 residues. This CDR3 is CASSKDRETYEQYF.

The rearrangement uses TRBV12-3 or TRBV12-4 and TRBJ2-3. The CDR3 length is 15 residues. CDR3 sequence reads: CASILPGRSADTQYF.

CDR3 loop: CAIGGVDTQYF. This chain uses TRBV10-3 with TRBJ2-3; the TCRdb D gene call, TRBD1, has no DNA to confirm it. The CDR3 has 11 residues. The germline CDR1 and CDR2 sequences are ENHRY and SYGVKD.

The chain links TRBV9 to TRBJ1-1. The CDR3 has 13 residues. In germline, CDR1 is SGDLS, CDR2 YYNGEE. The CDR3 loop is CASSVAGHTEAFF. The complete variable domain, with remaining parts taken from reference TRBV9 and TRBJ1-1, reads DSGVTQTPKHLITATGQRVTLRCSPRSGDLSVYWYQQSLDQGLQFLIQYYNGEERAKGNILERFSAQQFPDLHSELNLSSLELGDSALYFCASSVAGHTEAFFGQGTRLTVV.